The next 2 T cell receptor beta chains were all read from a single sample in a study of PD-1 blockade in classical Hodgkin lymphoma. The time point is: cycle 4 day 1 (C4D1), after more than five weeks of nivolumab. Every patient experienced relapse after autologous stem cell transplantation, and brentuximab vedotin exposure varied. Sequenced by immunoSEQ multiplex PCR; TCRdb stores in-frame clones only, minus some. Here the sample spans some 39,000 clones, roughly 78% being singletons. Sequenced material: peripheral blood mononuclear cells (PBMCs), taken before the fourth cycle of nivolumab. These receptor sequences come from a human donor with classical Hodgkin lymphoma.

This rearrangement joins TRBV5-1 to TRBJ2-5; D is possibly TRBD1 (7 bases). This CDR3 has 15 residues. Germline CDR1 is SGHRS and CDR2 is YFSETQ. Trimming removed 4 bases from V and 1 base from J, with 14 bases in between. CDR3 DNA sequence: TGCGCCAGCAGCGCGGGACAGAGTATCCAAGAGACCCAGTACTTC. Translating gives CASSAGQSIQETQYF.

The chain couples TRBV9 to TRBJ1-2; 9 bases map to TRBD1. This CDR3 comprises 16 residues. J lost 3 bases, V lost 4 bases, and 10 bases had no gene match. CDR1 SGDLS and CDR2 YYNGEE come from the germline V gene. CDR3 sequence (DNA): TGTGCCAGCAGCCCTAACCTCCGGGACAGGGACTATGGCTACACCTTC. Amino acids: CASSPNLRDRDYGYTF.